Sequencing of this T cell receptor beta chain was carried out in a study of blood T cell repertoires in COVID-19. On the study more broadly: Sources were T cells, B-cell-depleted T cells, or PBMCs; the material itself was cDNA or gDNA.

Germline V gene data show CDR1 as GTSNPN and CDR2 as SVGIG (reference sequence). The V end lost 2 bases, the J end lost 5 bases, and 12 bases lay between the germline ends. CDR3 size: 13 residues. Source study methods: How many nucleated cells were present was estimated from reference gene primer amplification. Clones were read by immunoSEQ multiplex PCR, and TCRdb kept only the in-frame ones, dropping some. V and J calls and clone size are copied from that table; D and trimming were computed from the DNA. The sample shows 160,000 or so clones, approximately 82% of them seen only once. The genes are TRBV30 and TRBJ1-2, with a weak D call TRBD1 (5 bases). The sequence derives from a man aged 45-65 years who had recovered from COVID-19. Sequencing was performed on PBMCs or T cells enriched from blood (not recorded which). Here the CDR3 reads CAWSNQGRYGYTF. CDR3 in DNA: TGTGCCTGGAGTAACCAGGGAAGATATGGCTACACCTTC.